This note documents a single T cell receptor beta chain sequence. Profiled with immunoSEQ multiplex PCR; TCRdb holds only in-frame clones, not every one. The sample holds under 140,000 clones, more than 70% seen once. The record originates from a study of cytomegalovirus exposure and HLA in healthy donors. Looked up from germline, CDR1 is MRHNA and CDR2 is SNTAGT. This CDR3 comprises 14 residues. V gave up 2 bases and J gave up 5 bases, with 10 bases separating them. The V call is TRBV6-4, the J call TRBJ2-1, with D possibly matching TRBD1 (6 bases). Source material: PBMCs. This sequence was found in a young woman in good health and CMV-seronegative. CDR3 sequence (DNA): TGTGCCAGCAGTGACCGAGGGGGTAACAATGAGCAGTTCTTC. This translates into CASSDRGGNNEQFF.